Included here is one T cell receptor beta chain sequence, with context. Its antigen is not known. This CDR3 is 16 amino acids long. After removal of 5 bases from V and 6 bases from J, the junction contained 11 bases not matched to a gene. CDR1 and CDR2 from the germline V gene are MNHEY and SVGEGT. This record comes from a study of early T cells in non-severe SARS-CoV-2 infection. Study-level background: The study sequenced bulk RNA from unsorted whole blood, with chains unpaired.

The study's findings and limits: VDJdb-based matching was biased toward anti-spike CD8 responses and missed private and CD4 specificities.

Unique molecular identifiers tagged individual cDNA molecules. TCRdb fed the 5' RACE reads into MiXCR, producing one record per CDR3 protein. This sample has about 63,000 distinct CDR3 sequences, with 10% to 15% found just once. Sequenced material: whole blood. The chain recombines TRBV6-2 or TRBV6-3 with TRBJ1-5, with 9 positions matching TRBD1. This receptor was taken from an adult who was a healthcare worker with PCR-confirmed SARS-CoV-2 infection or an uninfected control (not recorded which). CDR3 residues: CASSLQGAWETQPQHF. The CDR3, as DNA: TGTGCCAGCAGTCTACAGGGGGCATGGGAAACTCAGCCCCAGCATTTT.